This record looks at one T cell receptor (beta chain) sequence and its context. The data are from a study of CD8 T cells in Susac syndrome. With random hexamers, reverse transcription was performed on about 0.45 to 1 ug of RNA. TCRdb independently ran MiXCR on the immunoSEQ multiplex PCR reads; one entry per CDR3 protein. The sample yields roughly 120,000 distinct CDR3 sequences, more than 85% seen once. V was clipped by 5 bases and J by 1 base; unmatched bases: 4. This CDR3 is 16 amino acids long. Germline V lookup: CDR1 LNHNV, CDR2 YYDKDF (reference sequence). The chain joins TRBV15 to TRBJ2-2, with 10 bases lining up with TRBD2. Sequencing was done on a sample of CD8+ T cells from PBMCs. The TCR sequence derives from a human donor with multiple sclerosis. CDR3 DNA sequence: TGTGCCACCAGCCCAAGGACTAGCGGGAACACCGGGGAGCTGTTTTTT. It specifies CATSPRTSGNTGELFF. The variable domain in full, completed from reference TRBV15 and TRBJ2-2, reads DAMVIQNPRYQVTQFGKPVTLSCSQTLNHNVMYWYQQKSSQAPKLLFHYYDKDFNNEADTPDNFQSRRPNTSFCFLDIRSPGLGDTAMYLCATSPRTSGNTGELFFGEGSRLTVL.